The 23 T cell receptor beta chains reported below all come from one sample, sequenced in a study of read filtering for tumor transcriptome and immune sequencing. Molecular barcoded adaptors covering alpha/delta and beta/gamma chains were used on around 370 ng RNA. TCRdb independently ran MiXCR on the reads; one entry per CDR3 protein. This table holds some 130,000 distinct CDR3 sequences, roughly 13% found once. Sequenced input: a population of CD138-negative cells sorted from bone marrow. These receptors came from a donor at least 40 years old with multiple myeloma.

The table lists this clonotype with a few counts. The chain combines TRBV9 with TRBJ2-3; D gene uncertain. The V end lost 0 bases, the J end lost 7 bases, and 9 bases lay between the germline ends. The CDR3 runs to 13 residues. The germline V gene has CDR1 SGDLS and CDR2 YYNGEE. CDR3 in DNA: TGTGCCAGCAGCGTAGGCGTTCCCAATACGCAGTATTTT. Translated: CASSVGVPNTQYF.

This clonotype has at least ten counts. This rearrangement joins TRBV20-1 to TRBJ2-1, with a tentative D call TRBD2 (7 bases). The V gene lost 6 bases and the J gene lost 6 bases, with 18 bases spanning the gap. The CDR3 has 14 amino acids. Germline CDR1 DFQATT, CDR2 SNEGSKA (reference sequence). The CDR3 DNA sequence: TGCAGTGCAAGCAGGGAGGGGGTTGGCAATGAGCAGTTCTTC. It codes for CSASREGVGNEQFF.

This clonotype was observed at least ten times. The chain uses TRBV29-1 and TRBJ2-1; 13 bases map to TRBD2. CDR3 length: 18 residues. CDR1 SQVTM and CDR2 ANQGSEA come from the germline V gene. The V and J ends lost 4 bases and 1 base, in that order; junction bases with no gene match: 10. The CDR3 sequence is CSVGYGTSGALSYNEQFF. The CDR3 DNA reads TGCAGCGTTGGATACGGGACTAGCGGGGCCCTTTCCTACAATGAGCAGTTCTTC.

This clonotype is a singleton in its sample. A much larger clone lies a single base off, so this may be a read error. The chain is built from TRBV6-5 and TRBJ2-5, with D perhaps TRBD1 or TRBD2 (5 bases each). The germline CDR1 and CDR2 sequences are MNHEY and SVGAGI. This CDR3 comprises 16 residues. The CDR3, as DNA: TGTGCCAGCAGTTCCGGGGACCCGAGCTCCTACAATGAGCTGTTCTTC. Its translation: CASSSGDPSSYNELFF.

This clonotype was found many times. The CDR3 DNA reads as TGCAGTGCTAGAGATCGGCAGGGAAATCAGCCCCAGCATTTT. This codes for CSARDRQGNQPQHF. This rearrangement joins TRBV20-1 to TRBJ1-5, with D maybe TRBD1 (5 bases). CDR3 length equals 14 residues. Looked up from germline, CDR1 is DFQATT and CDR2 is SNEGSKA (reference sequence). Trimming removed 0 bases from V and 4 bases from J, with 10 bases in between.

This clonotype was recorded many times. The CDR3 protein is CASSLSGTSGTDTQYF. For the CDR3, the DNA is TGCGCCAGCAGCTTATCCGGGACTAGCGGTACAGATACGCAGTATTTT. The chain combines TRBV5-1 with TRBJ2-3; 11 positions agree with TRBD2. The CDR3 has 16 residues. The V and J ends lost 2 bases and 3 bases, in that order; junction bases with no gene match: 5. Germline values: CDR1 SGHRS, CDR2 YFSETQ.

There are many counts of this clonotype. The J gene is TRBJ2-3, the V gene TRBV7-2; D gene ambiguous. The V end was cut by 5 bases, the J end by 8 bases, with 14 bases between. There are 13 residues in the CDR3. Germline V gene lookup returns CDR1 SGHTA and CDR2 FQGNSA. The DNA for the CDR3 is TGTGCCAGCAGCCTTAGGTTGGAAGTTACGCAGTATTTT. This gives the protein CASSLRLEVTQYF.

This clonotype occurred many times. The chain couples TRBV19 to TRBJ2-5, with D unclear. From germline, CDR1 is LNHDA and CDR2 SQIVND (reference sequence). This CDR3 has 13 residues. Trimming took off 7 bases at V and 7 bases at J, with 16 bases between the two ends. The CDR3 nucleotides are TGTGCCAGTACCTATAGGGTGGGCCGGACCCAGTACTTC. It translates to CASTYRVGRTQYF.

In its sample, this clonotype was seen many times. This chain uses TRBV11-2 with TRBJ1-5, with 8 bases that match TRBD1. V gave up 5 bases and J gave up 4 bases; unmatched junction bases: 4. This CDR3 is built from 14 residues. CDR1 SGHAT and CDR2 FQNNGV come from the germline V gene. The CDR3 DNA reads as TGTGCCAGCAGCACCGACAGGGGAAATCAGCCCCAGCATTTT. Translating gives CASSTDRGNQPQHF.

In its sample, this clonotype was seen many times. V gene TRBV7-9 combines with J gene TRBJ2-7, with a possible D match to TRBD2 (5 bases). CDR1 is SEHNR, CDR2 FQNEAQ, per germline (reference sequence). The V and J ends lost 0 bases and 4 bases respectively, with 7 bases between them. This CDR3 is built from 13 residues. The CDR3 coding sequence is TGTGCCAGCAGCTTAGCGGGAGTGTACGAGCAGTACTTC. The encoded protein is CASSLAGVYEQYF.

This clonotype was detected ten times or more. The chain carries TRBV20-1 and TRBJ2-1, with 7 bases identical to TRBD2. CDR3 length equals 14 residues. Germline V gene data show CDR1 as DFQATT and CDR2 as SNEGSKA (reference sequence). Germline trimming cut 6 bases from V and 4 bases from J; bases unmatched to any gene: 9. The CDR3 DNA follows: TGCAGTGCCCCCCCAGCGGGGACTTACAATGAGCAGTTCTTC. The encoded protein is CSAPPAGTYNEQFF.

The rearrangement links TRBV10-3 to TRBJ1-5; TRBD1 matches 9 bases. From germline, CDR1 is ENHRY and CDR2 SYGVKD. The CDR3 extends over 14 amino acids. V dropped 10 bases and J dropped 9; count of bases not matched to a gene: 13. The CDR3 DNA sequence: TGTGCCACCGCAGGACAGGGGAATAGGCGGCCCCAGCATTTT. It yields the protein CATAGQGNRRPQHF.

This clonotype has at least ten counts. The chain employs TRBV5-1 and TRBJ2-5; 10 bases are shared with TRBD2. Trimming removed 7 bases from V and 5 bases from J; junction bases left unmatched: 8. CDR1 is SGHRS, CDR2 YFSETQ, per germline. The CDR3 is 14 amino acids. The CDR3 loop is CASGTSGIVETQYF. In nucleotides, the CDR3 is TGCGCCAGCGGCACTAGCGGGATTGTGGAGACCCAGTACTTC.

The gene calls are TRBV3-1 and TRBJ2-7; D may be TRBD1 or TRBD2 (5 bases each). This CDR3 has 13 residues. V was trimmed by 7 bases and J by 2 bases, leaving 12 bases between them. CDR1 is LGHDT, CDR2 YNNKEL, per germline (reference sequence). This CDR3 reads CASMGTATYEQYF. The CDR3 DNA is TGTGCCAGCATGGGGACCGCGACCTACGAGCAGTACTTC.

For this clonotype: With a much larger clone just one base away, this may be a read error. This is likely a read error, given that the CDR3 carries no conserved phenylalanine or tryptophan at its end. The chain has TRBV7-9 and TRBJ1-5; D unresolved. V shed 0 bases and J shed 9 bases, with 9 bases lying between them. CDR1 is SEHNR, CDR2 FQNEAQ, per germline (reference sequence). The CDR3 runs 13 residues. The CDR3 DNA reads TGTGCCAGCAGCTTAGCGCTGGATGGGCCCCAGCATTCT. Translated, it gives CASSLALDGPQHS.

In this sample, this clonotype turned up once. A much larger clonotype is one base distant, so this may be a read error. The V and J genes are TRBV20-1 and TRBJ1-2; D gene ambiguous. Germline V gene lookup returns CDR1 DFQATT and CDR2 SNEGSKA (reference sequence). V shed 2 bases and J shed 4 bases, with 5 bases lying between them. The CDR3 length is 11 residues. The CDR3 DNA follows: TGCAGTGCTAGACGACCCTATGGCTACACCTTC. It translates to CSARRPYGYTF.

This clonotype was detected ten times or more. The chain combines TRBV5-1 with TRBJ2-1, with TRBD1 as a possible D gene (6 bases). Trimming left V 2 bases short and J 4 bases short, with 19 bases between. The CDR3 has 17 residues. Germline assignment: CDR1 SGHRS and CDR2 YFSETQ. This CDR3 reads CASSLQGTYGGYNEQFF. For the CDR3, the DNA is TGCGCCAGCAGCTTACAGGGTACATACGGAGGATACAATGAGCAGTTCTTC.

This clonotype was recorded only once. A much larger clone differs from this one at a single base, so this may be a read error. The chain employs TRBV12-3 or TRBV12-4 and TRBJ1-2, with D hard to call. V lost 5 bases, J lost 6 bases, and 13 bases lay in between. The CDR3 is 13 residues long. The CDR3 is CASSPLRGHGYTF. The CDR3, as DNA: TGTGCCAGCAGTCCTCTTCGTGGTCATGGCTACACCTTC.

This clonotype was seen repeatedly, ten times or more. The chain uses TRBV29-1 and TRBJ1-2; the match to TRBD1 covers 8 bases. CDR1 SQVTM and CDR2 ANQGSEA come from the germline V gene. This CDR3 region has 13 residues. The trim removed 6 bases at V and 0 bases at J, leaving 3 bases unmatched. The CDR3 spells CSVRGPTNYGYTF. The DNA for the CDR3 is TGCAGCGTCAGGGGGCCGACTAACTATGGCTACACCTTC. Full variable domain (outside the CDR3, taken from reference TRBV29-1 and TRBJ1-2): SAVISQKPSRDICQRGTSLTIQCQVDSQVTMMFWYRQQPGQSLTLIATANQGSEATYESGFVIDKFPISRPNLTFSTLTVSNMSPEDSSIYLCSVRGPTNYGYTFGSGTRLTVV.

This clonotype was recorded at least ten times. V is TRBV29-1 and J is TRBJ2-7; TRBD2 agrees at 8 bases. Germline-derived CDR1 and CDR2 are SQVTM and ANQGSEA. The CDR3 has 13 residues. Trimming cost V 5 bases and J 2 bases; bases outside gene matches: 5. The CDR3 region is CSVPGTSTYEQYF. In nucleotides, the CDR3 is TGCAGCGTTCCAGGGACTAGTACCTACGAGCAGTACTTC.

This clonotype was seen at least ten times. The chain is built from TRBV5-1 and TRBJ1-1; no definite D call. Trimming shortened V by 4 bases and J by 4 bases, and 14 bases separated the two germline ends. Germline lookup yields CDR1 SGHRS and CDR2 YFSETQ. The CDR3 runs to 14 residues. CDR3 sequence (DNA): TGCGCCAGCAGCGAAAGAATCGGGAGCACTGAAGCTTTCTTT. Protein sequence: CASSERIGSTEAFF.

This clonotype has ten or more counts. J is TRBJ1-1 and V is TRBV29-1, with no clear D. The germline CDR1 and CDR2 sequences are SQVTM and ANQGSEA. Trimming pared 1 base from V and 7 bases from J, leaving 10 bases between. The CDR3 extends over 12 amino acids. CDR3 coding DNA: TGCAGCGTTGAAGTGACAACCTATGAAGCTTTCTTT. Translation: CSVEVTTYEAFF.

The chain combines TRBV7-2 with TRBJ2-5; 7 bases map to TRBD1. Germline V CDR1 and CDR2: SGHTA, FQGNSA. The CDR3 is 16 residues long. V lost 6 bases, J lost 4 bases, and 14 bases stayed unmatched. The CDR3 nucleotides read TGTGCCAGCAGTTCTCCGACCACGGCAGGGGGAGAGACCCAGTACTTC. It translates to CASSSPTTAGGETQYF. Supplemented by reference TRBV7-2 and TRBJ2-5, the full variable domain reads GAGVSQSPSNKVTEKGKDVELRCDPISGHTALYWYRQSLGQGLEFLIYFQGNSAPDKSGLPSDRFSAERTGGSVSTLTIQRTQQEDSAVYLCASSSPTTAGGETQYFGPGTRLLVL.